The 16 T cell receptor beta chains in this list originate from one sample, sequenced in a study of regulatory T cells in long-lasting Graves disease. In building TCR beta libraries, iRepertoire HTBI primers were used together with Arm-PCR of CDR3 regions. TCRdb re-derived calls from the multiplex PCR reads in MiXCR, one entry per CDR3 protein. The data hold 350,000 to 500,000 distinct CDR3 sequences, with roughly 15% observed a single time. As for time point: newly diagnosed GD, antithyroid drugs for less than 3 months. Extracted PBMC RNA gave rise to the TCR library. The same sample was also studied in work on T cells in Graves' hyperthyroidism and ophthalmopathy.

Specimen: peripheral blood mononuclear cells (PBMCs), collected at new diagnosis, from a patient treated with antithyroid drugs. These receptor sequences come from a woman between 18 and 30 years old with Graves disease.

This clonotype has at least ten counts. The rearrangement uses TRBV29-1 and TRBJ1-1; 9 bases agree with TRBD1. V was clipped by 6 bases and J by 3 bases; unmatched bases: 5. The CDR3 loop spans 13 amino acids. CDR1 and CDR2 from the germline V gene are SQVTM and ANQGSEA. The CDR3 sequence: CSVGTGRHTEAFF. CDR3 DNA sequence: TGCAGCGTGGGGACAGGGAGGCACACTGAAGCTTTCTTT.

The rearrangement uses TRBV7-2 and TRBJ2-7; the D is unclear. Per the germline V gene, CDR1 is SGHTA and CDR2 is FQGNSA. The CDR3 has 12 residues. V shed 3 bases and J shed 7 bases, with 10 bases lying between them. Here the CDR3 DNA reads TGTGCCAGCAGCTTCGCCTACAATGAGCAGTACTTC. It is translated as CASSFAYNEQYF.

This clonotype was counted between two and nine times. The genes are TRBV7-9 and TRBJ2-2; perhaps TRBD2 as D (6 bases). Germline V gene lookup returns CDR1 SEHNR and CDR2 FQNEAQ (reference sequence). Trimming left V 6 bases short and J 3 bases short, with 20 bases between. CDR3 size: 17 residues. In nucleotides, the CDR3 is TGTGCCAGCAGGCAAGCCGGTAGCGGAACTCACACCGGGGAGCTGTTTTTT. Amino acids: CASRQAGSGTHTGELFF.

As for this clonotype: Compared with germline, one end of the junction differs, possibly owing to a read error. J is TRBJ2-2 and V is TRBV7-2, with 9 bases aligning to TRBD2. This CDR3 has 16 residues. From germline, CDR1 is SGHTA and CDR2 FQGNSA. The chain's CDR3 is CASSLEASGNIGELLF. The CDR3 DNA reads as TGTGCCAGCAGCTTAGAGGCTAGCGGGAACATCGGGGAGCTGCTTTTT.

V gene TRBV30 combines with J gene TRBJ2-7; 8 bases map to TRBD1. The CDR3 length is 18 residues. Trimming took 0 bases from V and 4 from J; bases not matched to a gene: 17. CDR1 and CDR2 from the germline V gene are GTSNPN and SVGIG (reference sequence). In DNA, the CDR3 is TGTGCCTGGAGTGTACCGTGGGATCCGGGACAGGCGAAATACGAGCAGTACTTC. This gives the protein CAWSVPWDPGQAKYEQYF.

This chain connects TRBV6-2 or TRBV6-3 to TRBJ1-2, with no clear D. The germline CDR1 and CDR2 sequences are MNHEY and SVGEGT. The CDR3 has 13 amino acids. V lost 6 bases and J 6 bases, leaving 14 bases between the germline ends. The CDR3 region has the DNA TGTGCCAGCAGCCCGTTTGGGATAGATGGCTACACCTTC. Its translation: CASSPFGIDGYTF.

About this clonotype itself: One base separates it from a far larger clone, so it is likely a read error. V is TRBV27 and J is TRBJ2-1; maybe TRBD2 (6 bases). CDR3 length equals 14 residues. The germline CDR1 and CDR2 sequences are MNHEY and SMNVEV (reference sequence). V lost 8 bases and J lost 6, with 17 bases in between. In DNA form, the CDR3 reads TGTGCCAGCTCACTACAGGACTATCTCAATGAGCAGTTCTTC. Its protein is CASSLQDYLNEQFF.

The sample holds a few counts of this clonotype. The chain uses TRBV7-8 and TRBJ1-4, with D unresolved. The CDR3 is made up of 17 amino acids. Trimming shortened V by 2 bases and J by 8 bases, and 21 bases separated the two germline ends. Germline V gene data show CDR1 as SGHVS and CDR2 as FQNEAQ. The CDR3 DNA follows: TGTGCCAGCAGCTTAACGCCCTCCGGGAGGTTAGAGGAAAAACTGTTTTTT. Residues: CASSLTPSGRLEEKLFF.

A few counts support this clonotype. The chain recombines TRBV5-5 with TRBJ2-1; 15 nucleotides align to TRBD2. From germline, CDR1 is SGHKS and CDR2 YYEKEE (reference sequence). The CDR3 contains 15 residues. J lost 8 bases, V lost 2 bases, and 2 bases had no gene match. CDR3 coding DNA: TGTGCCAGCAGCTTCGGGACTAGCGGGAGGTATGAGCAGTTCTTC. This codes for CASSFGTSGRYEQFF.

This clonotype was observed at least ten times. V is TRBV30 and J is TRBJ2-7; D gene uncertain. Germline-derived CDR1 and CDR2 are GTSNPN and SVGIG (reference sequence). The ends were cut back, 4 bases at V and 4 bases at J, with 11 bases in the middle. The CDR3 is 12 residues long. The CDR3: CAWTLTGYEQYF. CDR3 DNA sequence: TGTGCCTGGACTCTGACGGGTTACGAGCAGTACTTC. Together with reference TRBV30 and TRBJ2-7, the CDR3 gives the full variable domain: SQTIHQWPATLVQPVGSPLSLECTVEGTSNPNLYWYRQAAGRGLQLLFYSVGIGQISSEVPQNLSASRPQDRQFILSSKKLLLSDSGFYLCAWTLTGYEQYFGPGTRLTVT.

In the case of this clonotype: A far larger clone is off by one base, so a read error is likely. The chain carries TRBV28 and TRBJ2-3; D might be TRBD2 (6 bases). The J call is doubtful: the DNA matches TRBJ2-7 better. The CDR3 covers 17 residues. CDR1 and CDR2 (germline): MDHEN, SYDVKM. DNA for the CDR3: TGTGCCAGCAGACCCCGCGGGGTACCAGAAGCAAATTCCGAGCAGTACTTC. Amino acid sequence: CASRPRGVPEANSEQYF.

The chain recombines TRBV27 with TRBJ2-7; D possibly corresponds to TRBD2 (5 bases). V was shortened by 0 bases and J by 4 bases, with 19 bases between the two germline ends. The V gene's germline CDR1 is MNHEY and CDR2 SMNVEV (reference sequence). CDR3 length: 17 amino acids. The CDR3 DNA is TGTGCCAGCAGTTTATCTGGACTGGTCCCGGATCCATACGAGCAGTACTTC. Its translation is CASSLSGLVPDPYEQYF.

This clonotype was seen many times. The chain combines TRBV6-1 with TRBJ2-7, with unresolved D. This CDR3 has 11 amino acids. Trimming removed 2 bases at V and 7 bases at J, with 6 bases between. CDR1 is MNHNS, CDR2 SASEGT, per germline. The CDR3: CASSELEEQYF. For the CDR3, the DNA is TGTGCCAGCAGTGAACTAGAGGAGCAGTACTTC.

In this sample, this clonotype turned up a few times. The chain has TRBV5-4 and TRBJ2-7; TRBD2 aligns across 8 bases. The CDR3 is 14 amino acids. The germline V gene has CDR1 SGHNT and CDR2 YYREEE (reference sequence). V gave up 5 bases and J gave up 6 bases; unmatched junction bases: 10. DNA for the CDR3: TGTGCCAGCAGTCGGGCGCTAGCGGGTGGCGAGCAGTACTTC. Its translation is CASSRALAGGEQYF.

In this sample, this clonotype turned up many times. The rearrangement links TRBV28 to TRBJ1-3, with unresolved D. V shed 6 bases and J shed 2 bases, with 11 bases lying between them. The germline V gene encodes CDR1 MDHEN and CDR2 SYDVKM. The length of the CDR3 is 14 residues. The DNA for the CDR3 is TGTGCCAGCAGACGGCAAGTCACTGGAAACACCATATATTTT. Translation: CASRRQVTGNTIYF.

The chain is built from TRBV27 and TRBJ2-1; D tentatively reads TRBD1 or TRBD2 (5 bases each). This CDR3 contains 14 residues. V was trimmed by 6 bases and J by 8 bases, leaving 17 bases between them. Germline-derived CDR1 and CDR2 are MNHEY and SMNVEV (reference sequence). The DNA of the CDR3 is TGTGCCAGCAGAACCCGGGGCCCCTGGGATGAGCAGTTCTTC. This encodes CASRTRGPWDEQFF.